This T cell receptor (beta chain) was sequenced for a study of CD8+CD57+ T cells in acquired aplastic anemia. Both TCR beta VDJ combination and CDR3 sequence profiling were carried out. Genomic DNA was the template for this profiling. TCRdb reprocessed the reads with MiXCR, giving one entry per CDR3 protein. The sample comprises approximately 98,000 distinct CDR3 sequences, less than 65% of which are singletons, and under 35% rests with the top ten. The sequence was obtained from a human donor in good health, serving as a control. Sequencing used sorted CD4+, CD8+, or CD8+CD57+ T cells (not recorded which) from PBMCs.

This CDR3 is CSARGEGEKLFF. The CDR3 nucleotides read TGCAGTGCTAGAGGGGAAGGTGAAAAACTGTTTTTT. The J gene is TRBJ1-4, the V gene TRBV20-1; D is unclear. The CDR3 runs to 12 residues. V was pared by 1 base and J by 7 bases, with 7 bases between. Per the germline V gene, CDR1 is DFQATT and CDR2 is SNEGSKA (reference sequence).